A single sample is the source of the 21 T cell receptor beta chains below, sequenced in a study of blood T cell repertoires in COVID-19. Clones were sequenced by immunoSEQ multiplex PCR, and TCRdb holds only the in-frame ones, with some missing. Found here are roughly 250,000 clones, approximately 79% of them singletons; the top ten hold 4% to 4.5%. The source material was peripheral blood. The receptor source for this set is a woman in her forties with active or convalescent COVID-19.

The chain recombines TRBV5-1 with TRBJ2-1; TRBD1 is a possible D gene (5 bases). Deletions cut 2 bases from V and 7 bases from J, with 16 bases between. The CDR3 has 15 amino acids. Germline V gives CDR1 SGHRS, CDR2 YFSETQ. The CDR3 nucleotides are TGCGCCAGCAGCTTCGACAGACTCTTAGGAAATGAGCAGTTCTTC. Its protein product is CASSFDRLLGNEQFF.

The J gene is TRBJ1-6, the V gene TRBV5-1; unclear D gene. Per the germline V gene, CDR1 is SGHRS and CDR2 is YFSETQ. The germline V and J ends were trimmed by 4 bases and 2 bases, with 13 bases remaining between them. CDR3 length: 16 residues. As DNA, the CDR3 is TGCGCCAGCAGCAGGAGGGTGGTCACCTATAATTCACCCCTCCACTTT. Translating gives CASSRRVVTYNSPLHF.

This chain joins TRBV7-2 and TRBJ2-7; D unclear. The V gene lost 1 base and the J gene lost 4 bases, with 8 bases spanning the gap. The CDR3 is made up of 13 amino acids. CDR1 and CDR2 (germline): SGHTA, FQGNSA. In DNA form, the CDR3 reads TGTGCCAGCAGCTTAGGAGGTTTGTACGAGCAGTACGTC. Translating it yields CASSLGGLYEQYV.

The chain combines TRBV5-5 with TRBJ1-6, with TRBD1 identical over 7 bases. CDR1 and CDR2 (germline): SGHKS, YYEKEE (reference sequence). The CDR3 runs 15 residues. Trimming cost V 0 bases and J 6 bases; bases outside gene matches: 3. CDR3 sequence: CASSLARGVNSPLHF. The CDR3 DNA reads as TGTGCCAGCAGCTTGGCCAGGGGGGTTAATTCACCCCTCCACTTT. Filled out from reference TRBV5-5 and TRBJ1-6, the complete variable domain reads DAGVTQSPTHLIKTRGQQVTLRCSPISGHKSVSWYQQVLGQGPQFIFQYYEKEERGRGNFPDRFSARQFPNYSSELNVNALLLGDSALYLCASSLARGVNSPLHFGNGTRLTVT.

This chain uses TRBV30 with TRBJ1-5, with 10 bases identical to TRBD1. V gave up 4 bases and J gave up 3 bases; unmatched junction bases: 6. The CDR3 runs to 15 residues. Germline CDR1 reads GTSNPN; CDR2 reads SVGIG (reference sequence). DNA for the CDR3: TGTGCCTGGACCGGGGGACAGGGGTCCAATCAGCCCCAGCATTTT. Translated: CAWTGGQGSNQPQHF.

This rearrangement joins TRBV5-4 to TRBJ2-3; D is possibly TRBD1 (6 bases). Trimming shortened V by 5 bases and J by 1 base, and 11 bases separated the two germline ends. Germline lookup yields CDR1 SGHNT and CDR2 YYREEE (reference sequence). The CDR3 is made up of 14 amino acids. The chain's CDR3 is CASSFTGRTDTQYF. CDR3 coding DNA: TGTGCCAGCAGTTTTACAGGGCGCACAGATACGCAGTATTTT.

The chain has TRBV29-1 and TRBJ2-3; 8 nucleotides agree with TRBD2. Germline-derived CDR1 and CDR2 are SQVTM and ANQGSEA. With V trimmed by 5 bases and J by 6 bases, 19 bases remained unmatched. This CDR3 has 17 residues. The DNA for the CDR3 is TGCAGCGTTCCCACGCTCCGGGGGGGCCTCCTCCCGGATACGCAGTATTTT. This translates into CSVPTLRGGLLPDTQYF.

The rearrangement joins TRBV12-3 or TRBV12-4 to TRBJ2-2; D is perhaps TRBD2 (5 bases). V lost 3 bases and J 6 bases, leaving 8 bases between the germline ends. The CDR3 has 13 residues. The CDR3, as DNA: TGTGCCAGCAGTTTGCGGGTACCCGGGGAGCTGTTTTTT. Translation gives CASSLRVPGELFF.

This chain's CDR3 is CASSILAGKRSPLHF. In DNA, the CDR3 is TGTGCCAGTAGTATTTTGGCAGGGAAGAGATCACCCCTCCACTTT. V usage is TRBV19 and J usage is TRBJ1-6, with a tentative D call TRBD1 (5 bases). The CDR3 runs 15 residues. Germline CDR1 and CDR2: LNHDA and SQIVND (reference sequence). Trimming removed 3 bases at V and 10 bases at J, with 16 bases between.

The chain recombines TRBV19 with TRBJ1-5; D may be TRBD1 (5 bases). V was cut by 3 bases and J by 1 base, with 16 bases left in between. The CDR3 has 17 amino acids. The germline gives CDR1 LNHDA, CDR2 SQIVND (reference sequence). In DNA form, the CDR3 reads TGTGCCAGTAGTATCGGTAGGGGTTTTTTGAGCAATCAGCCCCAGCATTTT. Protein product: CASSIGRGFLSNQPQHF.

This sequence joins TRBV5-4 and TRBJ2-1, with D possibly TRBD2 on 7 matching bases. The CDR3 extends over 13 amino acids. Germline CDR1 is SGHNT and CDR2 is YYREEE (reference sequence). The germline V and J ends were trimmed by 3 bases and 12 bases, with 16 bases remaining between them. The DNA of the CDR3 is TGTGCCAGCAGCTCCACCCGGGCGGGGGCGCAGTTCTTC. It specifies CASSSTRAGAQFF.

The rearrangement joins TRBV9 to TRBJ1-6, with TRBD1 identical over 12 bases. V shed 0 bases, J shed 8 bases, and the junction held 12 bases outside the gene matches. Germline CDR1 and CDR2: SGDLS and YYNGEE. CDR3 length: 19 residues. In nucleotides, the CDR3 is TGTGCCAGCAGCGTAGCTGACTTGTGGGGACAGGGGGCGGATTCACCCCTCCACTTT. It specifies CASSVADLWGQGADSPLHF.

The chain is built from TRBV9 and TRBJ1-3, with 8 nucleotides matching TRBD1. From germline, CDR1 is SGDLS and CDR2 YYNGEE. V was clipped by 3 bases and J by 2 bases; unmatched bases: 4. This CDR3 is 15 amino acids long. The CDR3 region is CASSATGDPGNTIYF. For the CDR3, the DNA is TGTGCCAGCAGCGCGACAGGGGATCCTGGAAACACCATATATTTT.

This rearrangement joins TRBV24-1 to TRBJ2-4; tentative D call: TRBD1 (5 bases). The CDR3 runs 17 residues. V dropped 9 bases and J dropped 0 bases, with 20 bases sitting between them. Germline V gene lookup returns CDR1 KGHDR and CDR2 SFDVKD. CDR3 coding DNA: TGTGCCACCTTACAGAAGGGGATAGGGTTAGCCAAAAACATTCAGTACTTC. Translated, it gives CATLQKGIGLAKNIQYF.

In this sample, this clone turned up many times. The rearrangement uses TRBV6-6 and TRBJ2-3; the match to TRBD2 covers 12 bases. The CDR3 totals 19 residues. Germline CDR1 reads MNHNY; CDR2 reads SVGAGI (reference sequence). V trimming: 5 bases; J trimming: 0 bases; junction bases outside the gene matches: 12. CDR3 region: CASSPGLAGTFSSTDTQYF. The CDR3 DNA reads as TGTGCCAGCAGTCCGGGACTAGCGGGCACCTTTTCTAGCACAGATACGCAGTATTTT.

This clone was found a few times. The chain employs TRBV19 and TRBJ1-2; D gene uncertain. Trimming took 8 bases from V and 4 from J, leaving 11 bases between them. Germline loops: CDR1 LNHDA, CDR2 SQIVND (reference sequence). The CDR3 runs to 12 residues. CDR3 DNA sequence: TGTGCCAGTGTGGCCCGCCCCTATGGCTACACCTTC. Translated, it gives CASVARPYGYTF.

In DNA form, the CDR3 reads TGCGCCAGCAGCTTCGGGACTAGCCTCTACGAGCAGTACTTC. Its protein product is CASSFGTSLYEQYF. The rearrangement uses TRBV5-1 and TRBJ2-7; 9 nucleotides align to TRBD2. J gave up 3 bases and V 2 bases, and 3 bases lay outside the gene matches. CDR1 is SGHRS and CDR2 is YFSETQ in the germline V gene. CDR3 length equals 14 residues.

V and J are TRBV7-6 and TRBJ2-7; D is ambiguous. V was pared by 5 bases and J by 10 bases, with 18 bases between. This CDR3 spans 13 amino acids. Germline V CDR1 and CDR2: SGHVS, FNYEAQ. CDR3 loop: CASSPSPWAAQYV. In DNA form, the CDR3 reads TGTGCCAGCAGCCCTTCCCCATGGGCAGCCCAGTACGTC.

The chain couples TRBV7-8 to TRBJ1-3, with D possibly being TRBD1 (6 bases). Germline CDR1 is SGHVS and CDR2 is FQNEAQ. Trimming removed 1 base at V and 3 bases at J, with 13 bases between. The CDR3 is 16 residues long. The CDR3 reads CASSLVLVQGGNTIYF. CDR3 nucleotide sequence: TGTGCCAGCAGCTTAGTGCTAGTACAGGGTGGAAACACCATATATTTT.

The chain links TRBV6-5 to TRBJ1-5; TRBD1 might be the D (6 bases). The CDR3 loop spans 15 amino acids. Trimming took off 6 bases at V and 3 bases at J, with 15 bases between the two ends. Germline-derived CDR1 and CDR2 are MNHEY and SVGAGI. CDR3 sequence: CASSQLRDNNQPQHF. Written as DNA, the CDR3 is TGTGCCAGCAGCCAACTCCGGGACAACAATCAGCCCCAGCATTTT.

J is TRBJ1-1 and V is TRBV9; D unclear. V dropped 0 bases and J dropped 1 base, with 13 bases sitting between them. The CDR3 consists of 16 residues. Looked up from germline, CDR1 is SGDLS and CDR2 is YYNGEE. CDR3 nucleotide sequence: TGTGCCAGCAGCGTAGCTACTGAGTGGTCGAACACTGAAGCTTTCTTT. Protein product: CASSVATEWSNTEAFF. Supplemented by reference TRBV9 and TRBJ1-1, the full variable domain reads DSGVTQTPKHLITATGQRVTLRCSPRSGDLSVYWYQQSLDQGLQFLIQYYNGEERAKGNILERFSAQQFPDLHSELNLSSLELGDSALYFCASSVATEWSNTEAFFGQGTRLTVV.